This T cell receptor (beta chain) was sequenced in a study of blood T cells in healthy people across ages. Study-level findings and limits: Age brought a roughly linear fall in TCR beta diversity measured per million T cells.

Of note for this clonotype: The antigen remains undetermined.

The CDR3 consists of 16 residues. The germline CDR1 and CDR2 sequences are MNHNY and SVGAGI (reference sequence). V lost 2 bases and J 4 bases, leaving 17 bases between the germline ends. The use of a sample-barcoded 5' primer and a J-beta primer mix characterized a second PCR of about 7 to 12 cycles. TCRdb called the 5' RACE reads again in MiXCR, with one record for every CDR3 protein. The table shows hundreds of thousands of distinct CDR3 sequences, with more than 20% occurring only once. This sample was also put to use in a study of T cells of mothers and their children.

Sequences were obtained from blood. This TCR came from a boy under 18 in good health. The genes are TRBV6-6 and TRBJ1-2; unclear D gene. The CDR3, as DNA: TGTGCCAGCAGTTACGGGGAAGGGATTGTGGGCTATGGCTACACCTTC. This translates into CASSYGEGIVGYGYTF.